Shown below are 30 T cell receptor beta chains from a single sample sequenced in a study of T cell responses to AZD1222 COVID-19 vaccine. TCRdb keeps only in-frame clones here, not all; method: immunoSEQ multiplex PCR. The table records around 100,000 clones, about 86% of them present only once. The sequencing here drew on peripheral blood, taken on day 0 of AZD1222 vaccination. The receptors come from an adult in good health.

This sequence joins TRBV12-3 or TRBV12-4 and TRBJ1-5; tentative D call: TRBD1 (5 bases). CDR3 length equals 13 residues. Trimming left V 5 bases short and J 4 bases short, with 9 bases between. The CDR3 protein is CASSPGRNQPQHF. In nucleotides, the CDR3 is TGTGCCAGCAGTCCAGGGAGGAATCAGCCCCAGCATTTT.

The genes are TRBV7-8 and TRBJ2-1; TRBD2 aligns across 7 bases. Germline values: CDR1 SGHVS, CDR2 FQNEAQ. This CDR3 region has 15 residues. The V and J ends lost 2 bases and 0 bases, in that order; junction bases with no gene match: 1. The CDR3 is CASSLLAVSYNEQFF. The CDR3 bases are TGTGCCAGCAGCTTACTAGCGGTCTCCTACAATGAGCAGTTCTTC.

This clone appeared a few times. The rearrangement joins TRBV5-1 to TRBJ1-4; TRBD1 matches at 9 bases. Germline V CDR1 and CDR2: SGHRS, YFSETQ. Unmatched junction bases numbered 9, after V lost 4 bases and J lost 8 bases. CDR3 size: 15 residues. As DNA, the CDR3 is TGCGCCAGCAGCCAGGGACAGGGAGGGGGCGAAAAACTGTTTTTT. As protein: CASSQGQGGGEKLFF.

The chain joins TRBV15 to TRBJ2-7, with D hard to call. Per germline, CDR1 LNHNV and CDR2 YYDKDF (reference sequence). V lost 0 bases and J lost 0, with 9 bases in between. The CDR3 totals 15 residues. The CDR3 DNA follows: TGTGCCACCAGCAGAGATACCCCCGGCTCCTACGAGCAGTACTTC. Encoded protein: CATSRDTPGSYEQYF.

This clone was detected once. CDR3 region: CASSLRTNTEAFF. The CDR3 bases are TGTGCCAGCAGCTTACGTACGAACACTGAAGCTTTCTTT. The gene calls are TRBV11-2 and TRBJ1-1; D gene ambiguous. Trimming cost V 2 bases and J 1 base, with 5 bases left between them. Per the germline V gene, CDR1 is SGHAT and CDR2 is FQNNGV. The CDR3 spans 13 residues.

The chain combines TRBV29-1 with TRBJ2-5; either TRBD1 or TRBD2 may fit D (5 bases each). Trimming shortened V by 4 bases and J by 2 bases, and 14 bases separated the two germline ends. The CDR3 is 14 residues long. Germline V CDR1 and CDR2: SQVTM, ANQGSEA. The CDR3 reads CSVGRRTKQETQYF. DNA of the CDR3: TGCAGCGTTGGTAGGAGGACAAAGCAAGAGACCCAGTACTTC.

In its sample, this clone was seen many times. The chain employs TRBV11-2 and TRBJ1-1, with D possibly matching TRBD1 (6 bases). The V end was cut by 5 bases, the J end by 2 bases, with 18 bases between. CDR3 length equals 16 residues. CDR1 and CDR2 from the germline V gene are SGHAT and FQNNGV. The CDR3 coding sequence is TGTGCCAGCAGCCATTGGTCCGGGGGCGGAAACACTGAAGCTTTCTTT. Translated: CASSHWSGGGNTEAFF.

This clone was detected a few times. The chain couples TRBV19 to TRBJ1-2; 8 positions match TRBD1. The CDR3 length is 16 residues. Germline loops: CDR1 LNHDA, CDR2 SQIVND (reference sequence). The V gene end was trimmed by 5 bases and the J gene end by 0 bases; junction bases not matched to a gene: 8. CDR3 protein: CASSFAGTGANYGYTF. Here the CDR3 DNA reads TGTGCCAGTAGTTTTGCCGGGACAGGAGCTAACTATGGCTACACCTTC.

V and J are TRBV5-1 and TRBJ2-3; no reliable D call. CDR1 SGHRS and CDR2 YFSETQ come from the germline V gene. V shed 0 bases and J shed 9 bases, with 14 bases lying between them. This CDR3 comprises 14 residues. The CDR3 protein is CASSLDPAEGTQYF. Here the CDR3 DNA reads TGCGCCAGCAGCTTGGACCCGGCTGAAGGCACGCAGTATTTT.

The CDR3 is CASSFGVSPQSTGELFF. CDR3 DNA sequence: TGTGCCAGCAGCTTTGGGGTCTCTCCGCAGAGCACCGGGGAGCTGTTTTTT. This sequence joins TRBV7-8 and TRBJ2-2; D gene uncertain. The length of the CDR3 is 17 residues. Germline V gene sequence: CDR1 SGHVS, CDR2 FQNEAQ. Trimming took off 3 bases at V and 4 bases at J, with 18 bases between the two ends.

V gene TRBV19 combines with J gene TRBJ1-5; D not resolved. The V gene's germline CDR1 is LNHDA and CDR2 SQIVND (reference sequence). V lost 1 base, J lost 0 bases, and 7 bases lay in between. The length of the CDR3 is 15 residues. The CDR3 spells CASSIGQVSNQPQHF. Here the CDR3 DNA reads TGTGCCAGTAGTATAGGCCAGGTTAGCAATCAGCCCCAGCATTTT.

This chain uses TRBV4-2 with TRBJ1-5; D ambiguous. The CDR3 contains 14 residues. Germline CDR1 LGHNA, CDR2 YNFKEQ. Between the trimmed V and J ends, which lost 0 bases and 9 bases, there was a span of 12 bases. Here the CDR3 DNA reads TGTGCCAGCAGCCAAGATCTTACCCCGGGGCCCCAGCATTTT. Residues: CASSQDLTPGPQHF.

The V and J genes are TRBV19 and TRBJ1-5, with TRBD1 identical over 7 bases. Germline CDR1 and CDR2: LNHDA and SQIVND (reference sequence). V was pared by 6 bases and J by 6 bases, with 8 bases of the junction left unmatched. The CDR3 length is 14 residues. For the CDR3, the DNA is TGTGCCAGTAGGCCTCCCGGGACAGTTCAGCCCCAGCATTTT. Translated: CASRPPGTVQPQHF.

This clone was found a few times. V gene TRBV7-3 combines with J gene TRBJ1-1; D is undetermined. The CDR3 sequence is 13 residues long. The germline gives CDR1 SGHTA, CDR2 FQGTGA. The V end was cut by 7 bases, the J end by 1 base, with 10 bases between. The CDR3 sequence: CASTLGPNTEAFF. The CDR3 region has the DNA TGTGCCAGCACCTTGGGCCCGAACACTGAAGCTTTCTTT.

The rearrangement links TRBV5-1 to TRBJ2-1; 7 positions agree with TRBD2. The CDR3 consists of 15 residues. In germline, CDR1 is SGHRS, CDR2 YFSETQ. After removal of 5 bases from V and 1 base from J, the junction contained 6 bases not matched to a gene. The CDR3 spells CASSPREKSYNEQFF. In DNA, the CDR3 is TGCGCCAGCAGTCCGCGGGAGAAGTCCTACAATGAGCAGTTCTTC. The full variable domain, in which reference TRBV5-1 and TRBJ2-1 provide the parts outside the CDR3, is KAGVTQTPRYLIKTRGQQVTLSCSPISGHRSVSWYQQTPGQGLQFLFEYFSETQRNKGNFPGRFSGRQFSNSRSEMNVSTLELGDSALYLCASSPREKSYNEQFFGPGTRLTVL.

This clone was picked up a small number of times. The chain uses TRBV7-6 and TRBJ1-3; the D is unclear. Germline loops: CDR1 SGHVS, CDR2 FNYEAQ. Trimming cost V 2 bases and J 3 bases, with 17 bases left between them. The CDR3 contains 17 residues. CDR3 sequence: CASSLSEEQPDGNTIYF. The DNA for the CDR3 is TGTGCCAGCAGCTTAAGTGAAGAACAGCCGGATGGAAACACCATATATTTT.

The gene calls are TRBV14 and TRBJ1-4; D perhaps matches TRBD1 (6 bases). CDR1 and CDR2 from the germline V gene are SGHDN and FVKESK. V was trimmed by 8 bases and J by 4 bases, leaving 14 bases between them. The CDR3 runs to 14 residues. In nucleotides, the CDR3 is TGTGCCAGCCCCGGGGGGCCCCTTAATGAAAAACTGTTTTTT. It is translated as CASPGGPLNEKLFF.

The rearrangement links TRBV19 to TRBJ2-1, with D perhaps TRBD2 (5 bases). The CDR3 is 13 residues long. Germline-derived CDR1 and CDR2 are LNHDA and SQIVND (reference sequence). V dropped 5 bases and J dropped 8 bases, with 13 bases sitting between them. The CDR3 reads CASSGLANDEQFF. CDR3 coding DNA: TGTGCCAGTAGTGGTCTAGCTAACGATGAGCAGTTCTTC.

CDR3 in amino acids: CASSPPSGRGNEQFF. CDR3 DNA sequence: TGTGCCAGCAGCCCTCCTAGCGGGAGGGGGAATGAGCAGTTCTTC. The chain uses TRBV7-6 and TRBJ2-1, with TRBD2 matching over 12 bases. With V trimmed by 5 bases and J by 7 bases, 6 bases remained unmatched. The length of the CDR3 is 15 residues. Germline V CDR1 and CDR2: SGHVS, FNYEAQ.

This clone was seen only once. The CDR3 DNA reads as TGTGCTAGTGGTTTGGAAGTGGGACAGAGGAACACTGAAGCTTTCTTT. It encodes CASGLEVGQRNTEAFF. V is TRBV12-5 and J is TRBJ1-1, with TRBD1 identical over 7 bases. V trimming: 1 base; J trimming: 1 base; junction bases outside the gene matches: 6. The CDR3 loop spans 16 amino acids. Per germline, CDR1 LGHNT and CDR2 FRNRAP.

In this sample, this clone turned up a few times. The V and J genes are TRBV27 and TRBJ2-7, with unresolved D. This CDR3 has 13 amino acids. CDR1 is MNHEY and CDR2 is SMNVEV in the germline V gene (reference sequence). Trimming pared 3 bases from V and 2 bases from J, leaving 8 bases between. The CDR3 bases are TGTGCCAGCAGTTTCGGCAACCCCTACGAGCAGTACTTC. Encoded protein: CASSFGNPYEQYF.

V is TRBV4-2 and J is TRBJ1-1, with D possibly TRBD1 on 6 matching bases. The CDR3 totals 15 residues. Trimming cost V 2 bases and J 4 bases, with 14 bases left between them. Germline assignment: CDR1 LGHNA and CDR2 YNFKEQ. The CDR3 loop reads CASSQSHRVGTEAFF. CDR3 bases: TGTGCCAGCAGCCAATCCCACAGGGTAGGCACTGAAGCTTTCTTT.

Here the CDR3 reads CASSQDHRGTSGGFQETQYF. The CDR3 coding sequence is TGCGCCAGCAGCCAAGACCACAGGGGGACTAGCGGGGGATTTCAAGAGACCCAGTACTTC. V and J are TRBV4-3 and TRBJ2-5; 14 nucleotides match TRBD2. Unmatched junction bases numbered 11, after V lost 0 bases and J lost 2 bases. The CDR3 runs 20 residues. The germline CDR1 and CDR2 sequences are LGHNA and YSLEER.

The CDR3 spells CASSLASGIYEQYF. In DNA, the CDR3 is TGTGCCAGCAGCTTAGCTAGCGGGATCTACGAGCAGTACTTC. V is TRBV7-9 and J is TRBJ2-7, with TRBD2 matching over 8 bases. V was clipped by 0 bases and J by 3 bases; unmatched bases: 1. The CDR3 consists of 14 residues. CDR1 is SEHNR, CDR2 FQNEAQ, per germline (reference sequence).

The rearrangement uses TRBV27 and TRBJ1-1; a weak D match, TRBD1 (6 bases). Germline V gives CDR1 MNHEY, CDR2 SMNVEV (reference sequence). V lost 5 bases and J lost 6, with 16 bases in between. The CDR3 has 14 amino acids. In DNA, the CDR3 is TGTGCCAGCAGTATAATACAGGGTTCCGCTGAAGCTTTCTTT. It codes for CASSIIQGSAEAFF.

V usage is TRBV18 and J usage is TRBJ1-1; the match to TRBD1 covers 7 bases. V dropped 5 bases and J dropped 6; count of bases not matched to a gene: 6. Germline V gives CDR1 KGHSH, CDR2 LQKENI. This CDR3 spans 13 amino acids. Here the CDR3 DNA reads TGTGCCAGCTCATCAGACCAGGGGGCTGAAGCTTTCTTT. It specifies CASSSDQGAEAFF.

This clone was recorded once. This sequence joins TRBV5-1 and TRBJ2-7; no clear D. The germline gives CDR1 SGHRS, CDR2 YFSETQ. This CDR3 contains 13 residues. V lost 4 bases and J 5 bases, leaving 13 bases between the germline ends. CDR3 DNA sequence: TGCGCCAGCAGCCTCGGTCCTGGGGACGAGCAGTACTTC. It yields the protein CASSLGPGDEQYF.

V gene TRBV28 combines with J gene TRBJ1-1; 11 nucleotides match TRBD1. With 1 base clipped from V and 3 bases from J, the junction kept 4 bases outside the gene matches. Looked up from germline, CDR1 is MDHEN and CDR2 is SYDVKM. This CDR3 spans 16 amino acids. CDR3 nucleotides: TGTGCCAGCAGTTTATCAGGACAGGGGGCGGACACTGAAGCTTTCTTT. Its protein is CASSLSGQGADTEAFF.

This CDR3 is CASSLWDSPDQPQHF. The DNA for the CDR3 is TGTGCCAGTAGTCTATGGGACAGCCCTGATCAGCCCCAGCATTTT. V and J are TRBV19 and TRBJ1-5, with 7 bases identical to TRBD1. V gave up 5 bases and J gave up 5 bases; unmatched junction bases: 9. The germline gives CDR1 LNHDA, CDR2 SQIVND (reference sequence). This CDR3 is 15 amino acids long.

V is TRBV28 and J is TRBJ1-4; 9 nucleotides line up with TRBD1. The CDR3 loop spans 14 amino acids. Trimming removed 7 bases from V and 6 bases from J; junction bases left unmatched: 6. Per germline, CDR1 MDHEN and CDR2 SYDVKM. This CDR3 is CASNPQGADEKLFF. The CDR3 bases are TGTGCCAGCAACCCACAGGGGGCGGATGAAAAACTGTTTTTT.